This TCR beta chain was identified during a study of T cell responses to AZD1222 COVID-19 vaccine. Study information: Samples with a second dose at about 4 or about 12 weeks were pooled together. Findings and limits, study-wide: Baseline serostatus was positive in only five to seven AZD1222 recipients. The study found Spike-specific TCR breadth and depth rose after two AZD1222 doses.

CDR1 and CDR2 from the germline V gene are SEHNR and FQNEAQ (reference sequence). V lost 5 bases, J lost 5 bases, and 11 bases lay in between. The CDR3 has 13 amino acids. Clones were sequenced by immunoSEQ multiplex PCR, and TCRdb holds only the in-frame ones, with some missing. Of 100,000 to 150,000 clones in the sample, roughly nine tenths were seen once. Details on this clone: Its antigen is unidentified.

The sample consisted of peripheral blood, taken on day 0 of AZD1222 vaccination. The chain has TRBV7-9 and TRBJ2-3; D unresolved. This clonotype was obtained from an adult in good health. In nucleotides, the CDR3 is TGTGCCAGCAGCCAAAACTCCGGAGATACGCAGTATTTT. This codes for CASSQNSGDTQYF.